These T cell receptor beta chains were read from a single sample in a study of shared clonotypes between healthy human individuals. The table came from immunoSEQ multiplex PCR; TCRdb's copy has only in-frame clones and leaves some out. The sample holds roughly 2.5 million clones, approximately 92% seen once. Input material: naive CD4+ T cells sorted from blood. These receptors came from a man aged 18-30 years in good health. Both conserved end residues are part of each CDR3. D genes are given only for firm matches. Not all rows give a size; the values are once, few, many and, for expanded clones, a class.

TRBJ2-2 NA NA TRBV4-3 CASSQGGLSGELFF TGCGCCAGCAGCCAAGGAGGGTTGTCCGGGGAGCTGTTTTTT
TRBJ1-1 once NA TRBV5-4 CASSLGGGKLNTEAFF TGTGCCAGCAGCTTGGGAGGAGGGAAGTTGAACACTGAAGCTTTCTTT
TRBJ1-2 NA TRBD1 TRBV5-4 CASSSGTGGKNYGYTF TGTGCCAGCAGCTCCGGGACAGGGGGGAAGAACTATGGCTACACCTTC
TRBJ2-3 once NA TRBV5-1 CASSSTPVGPSDTQYF TGCGCCAGCAGCTCAACCCCCGTCGGGCCCTCCGATACGCAGTATTTT
TRBJ2-1 NA NA TRBV6-6 CASANVGLDYNEQFF TGTGCCAGCGCCAACGTAGGACTGGACTACAATGAGCAGTTCTTC
TRBJ2-5 NA TRBD2 TRBV6-1 CASTEWGGRPQETQYF TGTGCCAGCACTGAATGGGGGGGGAGGCCGCAAGAGACCCAGTACTTC
TRBJ2-1 NA NA TRBV28 CASSPGPSYNEQFF TGTGCCAGCAGTCCGGGACCTTCCTACAATGAGCAGTTCTTC
TRBJ2-1 NA TRBD2 TRBV5-1 CASSLSSGVGNEQFF TGCGCCAGCAGCTTATCTAGCGGGGTGGGCAATGAGCAGTTCTTC
TRBJ2-5 NA TRBD2 TRBV6-6 CASRGSGGKETQYF TGTGCCAGCAGAGGTAGCGGGGGGAAAGAGACCCAGTACTTC
TRBJ2-3 NA NA TRBV10-1 CASSESGEDTQYF TGCGCCAGCAGTGAGTCCGGGGAGGATACGCAGTATTTT
TRBJ1-2 NA NA TRBV29-1 CSVVRRVPGYTF TGCAGCGTTGTGAGGCGGGTTCCTGGCTACACCTTC
TRBJ2-3 NA TRBD2 TRBV19 CASSASGSLSDTQYF TGTGCCAGTAGTGCTAGCGGGAGTCTATCGGATACGCAGTATTTT
TRBJ1-2 NA NA TRBV2 CASSIKGQEGYTF TGTGCCAGCAGTATTAAGGGACAAGAAGGGTACACCTTC
TRBJ1-2 once NA TRBV7-2 CASSVTRDRSGSGTF TGTGCCAGCAGCGTTACCCGGGACCGTTCTGGGAGTGGCACCTTC
TRBJ1-1 NA NA TRBV5-1 CASSSQGDTEAFF TGCGCCAGCAGCTCTCAGGGCGACACTGAAGCTTTCTTT
TRBJ2-2 NA TRBD2 TRBV5-1 CASSLGSGSPGELFF TGCGCCAGCAGCTTGGGGAGCGGGAGTCCCGGGGAGCTGTTTTTT
TRBJ2-2 NA NA TRBV2 CASSVSGSTGELFF TGTGCCAGCAGTGTCTCGGGGTCTACCGGGGAGCTGTTTTTT
TRBJ2-1 NA TRBD1 TRBV5-1 CASSLSGTGVPNEQFF TGCGCCAGCAGCTTGTCTGGGACAGGGGTCCCTAATGAGCAGTTCTTC
TRBJ1-2 NA NA TRBV6-6 CASSQSRGYTF TGTGCCAGCAGTCAAAGCCGGGGCTACACCTTC
TRBJ2-3 NA TRBD1 TRBV10-3 CAISEFLGTGGRTDTQYF TGTGCCATCAGTGAATTTCTGGGGACAGGGGGCCGGACAGATACGCAGTATTTT
TRBJ2-7 NA TRBD1 TRBV2 CASSYIGTAYEQYF TGTGCCAGCAGCTATATTGGGACAGCCTACGAGCAGTACTTC
TRBJ2-2 NA NA TRBV7-2 CASSLVVGLSPHTGELFF TGTGCCAGCAGCTTAGTAGTAGGACTAAGCCCCCACACCGGGGAGCTGTTTTTT
TRBJ1-5 NA TRBD1 TRBV6-1 CASRRTGGGEPQHF TGTGCCAGCAGGAGGACAGGGGGAGGGGAGCCCCAGCATTTT
TRBJ2-5 NA NA TRBV19 CASSLRDYSETQYF TGTGCCAGTAGCCTCCGGGATTATTCGGAGACCCAGTACTTC
TRBJ1-3 NA NA TRBV4-1 CASREVFSGNTIYF TGCGCCAGCAGGGAAGTTTTCTCTGGAAACACCATATATTTT
TRBJ1-3 NA TRBD1 TRBV5-6 CASSLRGLLNTIYF TGTGCCAGCAGCTTAAGGGGGCTGTTGAACACCATATATTTT
TRBJ1-6 NA NA TRBV10-3 CAISDERPNSPLHF TGTGCCATCAGTGACGAACGGCCTAATTCACCCCTCCACTTT